This paragraph covers one TCR beta chain sequence. The antigen is unknown. Germline assignment: CDR1 LGHNA and CDR2 YNFKEQ. The CDR3 sequence is 17 residues long. The V gene end was trimmed by 4 bases and the J gene end by 3 bases; junction bases not matched to a gene: 10. The sample belongs to a study of T cells after yellow fever vaccination. Whole-study findings and limits: FACS-sorted repertoires could contain abundant clonotypes contaminating from the bulk population.

For TCR, cDNA came from 5'RACE template switching, which added a universal primer site and UMIs. TCRdb fed the 5' RACE reads into MiXCR, producing one record per CDR3 protein. The sample has about 630,000 distinct CDR3 sequences; roughly an eighth are singletons. Sequencing used PBMCs, obtained on the day of the yellow fever booster vaccination. The source is a young man who received the YFV17D yellow fever vaccine. The V call is TRBV4-2, the J call TRBJ2-3; 10 positions match TRBD2. The CDR3 coding sequence is TGTGCCAGCAGCCCCCACGAACTAGCGGGAATTACAGATACGCAGTATTTT. Its translation is CASSPHELAGITDTQYF.